This paragraph covers one T cell receptor (beta chain) sequence. Its antigen is unknown. This entry belongs to a study of cytotoxic CD8 clonotypes in ibrutinib-treated CLL. Study findings and constraints: Sustained-remission and progressing patients' sampling times differed.

Assay: immunoSEQ multiplex PCR; the TCRdb copy retains only in-frame clones and omits some. The repertoire includes about 50,000 clones, 53% of them detected once, and approximately 32% sits in the top ten. V was clipped by 3 bases and J by 5 bases; unmatched bases: 8. Germline CDR1 is MGHRA and CDR2 is YSYEKL. The CDR3 loop spans 16 amino acids. The material was PBMCs, obtained after 12 months of ibrutinib treatment. The clonotype was recovered from a human donor with chronic lymphocytic leukemia. This chain connects TRBV4-1 to TRBJ2-1, with TRBD1 matching over 9 bases. CDR3 amino acids: CASSQNTGGLHNEQFF. The CDR3 DNA reads TGCGCCAGCAGCCAGAATACAGGGGGCCTCCACAATGAGCAGTTCTTC.